This TCR beta chain emerged from a study of T cells in Graves' hyperthyroidism and ophthalmopathy. Study-wide results and caveats: Ophthalmopathy was separated from stable hyperthyroidism by a 13 V-J model. Among thyroid clonotypes expanded above 0.001, most also appeared in blood.

Trimming took 10 bases from V and 4 from J; bases not matched to a gene: 8. The germline V gene has CDR1 ENHRY and CDR2 SYGVKD. The CDR3 loop spans 13 amino acids. Many counts were recorded for this clonotype. What it binds is unknown. Researchers amplified the TCR beta CDR3 regions from RNA transcripts. Carried out on the TCR CDR3, a first-round RT-PCR used the HTBI primer set. MiXCR, applied by TCRdb to the multiplex PCR reads, yields one record per CDR3 protein. The sample carries 650,000 to 850,000 distinct CDR3 sequences, approximately 19% recorded once. This receptor was identified in a woman aged 50 to 65 with Graves' hyperthyroidism that later progressed to Graves' ophthalmopathy. The rearrangement joins TRBV10-3 to TRBJ1-2; 8 positions agree with TRBD1. Sequencing was carried out using blood. The CDR3 loop is CATLTGAGYGYTF. CDR3 in DNA: TGTGCCACCCTGACAGGGGCAGGCTATGGCTACACCTTC.